This T cell receptor (beta chain) was captured by sequencing in a study of blood T cells in healthy people across ages. Every donor gave about 9 milliliters of peripheral blood. About this clonotype itself: Its antigen is not known.

Germline V gene lookup returns CDR1 ENHRY and CDR2 SYGVKD. This CDR3 region has 16 residues. A J-beta primer mix and a sample-barcoded 5' primer were used in a second PCR of roughly 6 to 11 cycles. One entry per CDR3 protein, called by TCRdb with MiXCR from the 5' RACE reads. Among 600,000 to 1,000,000 distinct CDR3 sequences, 58% were seen once, and the ten largest hold approximately 20%. Study-level points and caveats: Researchers deemed the diversity estimates from one million T cells underestimates. Possibly confounding the expanded clonotype changes was the fact that donor CMV status was unknown.

The material sequenced was blood. The receptor comes from a man aged 30-40 years in good health. This rearrangement joins TRBV10-3 to TRBJ2-4; TRBD2 is a possible D gene (6 bases). The J call is doubtful: the DNA matches TRBJ2-7 better. CDR3 DNA: TGTGCCATCAGCGCAAGGGACTGGGGGAAGGTGGACGAGCAGTACTTC. Protein sequence: CAISARDWGKVDEQYF.